This TCR beta chain is drawn from a study of blood T cell repertoires in COVID-19. Study-wide background: The United States, Italy and Spain were the sources of the acute and convalescent COVID-19 samples. Sources were T cells, B-cell-depleted T cells, or PBMCs; the material itself was cDNA or gDNA.

The germline gives CDR1 LGHDT, CDR2 YNNKEL (reference sequence). Trimming removed 0 bases from V and 0 bases from J, with 3 bases in between. The CDR3 has 14 amino acids. Methods used by the authors: Estimated nucleated cell counts came from reference gene primer amplification. Method: immunoSEQ multiplex PCR; TCRdb's copy keeps in-frame clones and lacks some. That table furnishes V, J and clone size, whereas the DNA furnished D and trimming. The data contain some 670,000 clones, just under 90% of them singletons. The sample was peripheral blood. The clonotype comes from a woman aged 18-30 years with acute or convalescent COVID-19. The chain links TRBV3-1 (or the pseudogene TRBV3-2) to TRBJ1-3; D ambiguous. The CDR3 sequence is CASSQDLSGNTIYF. The CDR3 region has the DNA TGTGCCAGCAGCCAAGACCTCTCTGGAAACACCATATATTTT.